This T cell receptor beta chain derives from a study of cytomegalovirus exposure and HLA in healthy donors. Study details: Genotyping showed 81% of almost 400 donors falling in the Caucasian-associated ancestry cluster. Study-level findings and limits: Highly shared variants forming one cluster were likely a sequencing artifact. In terms of immune exposure information, only CMV serostatus was available. The later analysis indicated that the majority of CMV-associated TCR beta chains appeared HLA-restricted.

On this clone itself: The antigen remains undetermined.

Primers: 60 Vbeta forward and 13 Jbeta reverse. Assay: immunoSEQ multiplex PCR; the TCRdb copy retains only in-frame clones and omits some. The listing records roughly 120,000 clones. CDR3 length equals 13 residues. Germline V lookup: CDR1 SEHNR, CDR2 FQNEAQ (reference sequence). V gave up 3 bases and J gave up 7 bases, with 10 bases separating them. The rearrangement links TRBV7-9 to TRBJ2-4, with D possibly TRBD2 on 6 matching bases. Sequenced material: PBMCs. This sequence originates from a man between 35 and 55 years old in good health and CMV-seronegative. The CDR3: CASSLSGRNIQYF. CDR3 nucleotide sequence: TGTGCCAGCAGCTTGAGCGGGCGCAACATTCAGTACTTC.